These T cell receptor beta chains were read from a single sample in a study of CD8+CD57+ T cells in acquired aplastic anemia. TCRdb re-called the reads with MiXCR, one entry per CDR3 protein. The sample includes 250,000 to 350,000 distinct CDR3 sequences, around 60% of them seen just once. Sequencing was performed on sorted CD4+, CD8+, or CD8+CD57+ T cells (not recorded which) from PBMCs. The receptor source for this set is a human donor with severe aplastic anemia or a healthy control (not recorded which). Both conserved end residues are part of each CDR3. D genes are given only for firm matches. Where a row states a size, it is once, few, many or the class of an expanded clone; other rows omit it.

V gene: TRBV2
clone size: many
CDR3 length: 14
J gene: TRBJ1-4
D gene: .
CDR3 DNA: TGTGCCAGCGACCTGGACAGACATAATGAAAAACTGTTTTTT
CDR3 protein: CASDLDRHNEKLFF

V gene: TRBV29-1
clone size: .
CDR3 length: 13
J gene: TRBJ2-1
D gene: TRBD2
CDR3 DNA: TGCAGCGTCGCGGGACTAGTCTTTATCGGGCAGTTCTTC
CDR3 protein: CSVAGLVFIGQFF

V gene: TRBV7-9
clone size: once
CDR3 length: 15
J gene: TRBJ1-6
D gene: TRBD1
CDR3 DNA: TGTGCCAGCAGCCAGCGAGGGACAGGGAATTCACCCCTCCACTTT
CDR3 protein: CASSQRGTGNSPLHF

V gene: TRBV7-6
clone size: .
CDR3 length: 12
J gene: TRBJ2-7
D gene: .
CDR3 DNA: TGTGCCAGCAGCTTAGGGGGGGAAGAGCAGTACTTC
CDR3 protein: CASSLGGEEQYF

V gene: TRBV24-1
clone size: .
CDR3 length: 16
J gene: TRBJ2-5
D gene: TRBD1
CDR3 DNA: TGTGCCACCAGTGATTTGAAGGGGGACAGTGTCAAGACCCAGTACTTC
CDR3 protein: CATSDLKGDSVKTQYF

V gene: TRBV7-2
clone size: once
CDR3 length: 14
J gene: TRBJ2-7
D gene: .
CDR3 DNA: TGTGCCAGCAGCGTGAGGGGAGTATCCGGCGAGCAGTACTTC
CDR3 protein: CASSVRGVSGEQYF

V gene: TRBV5-1
clone size: .
CDR3 length: 14
J gene: TRBJ2-7
D gene: TRBD1
CDR3 DNA: TGCGCCAGCAGCTTCGGTACAGGGGTACACGAGCAGTACTTC
CDR3 protein: CASSFGTGVHEQYF

V gene: TRBV6-6
clone size: many
CDR3 length: 13
J gene: TRBJ2-5
D gene: .
CDR3 DNA: TGTGCCAGCAGTTACTCTCGTTTCGAGACCCAGTACTTC
CDR3 protein: CASSYSRFETQYF

V gene: TRBV20-1
clone size: .
CDR3 length: 14
J gene: TRBJ2-5
D gene: TRBD1
CDR3 DNA: TGCAGTGCTGCCGACAGGGGGCGGTCAGAGACCCAGTACTTC
CDR3 protein: CSAADRGRSETQYF

V gene: TRBV7-2
clone size: .
CDR3 length: 12
J gene: TRBJ2-1
D gene: TRBD1
CDR3 DNA: TGTGCCAGCAGCTACAGGGGAAATGAGCAGTTCTTC
CDR3 protein: CASSYRGNEQFF

V gene: TRBV6-1
clone size: many
CDR3 length: 12
J gene: TRBJ2-4
D gene: .
CDR3 DNA: TGTGCCAGCAGTTGGACAGAAGACATTCAGTACTTC
CDR3 protein: CASSWTEDIQYF

V gene: TRBV2
clone size: .
CDR3 length: 16
J gene: TRBJ2-1
D gene: TRBD1
CDR3 DNA: TGTGCCAGCAGTGACAAGGGACAGGGGCTCTACAATGAGCAGTTCTTC
CDR3 protein: CASSDKGQGLYNEQFF

V gene: TRBV20-1
clone size: many
CDR3 length: 13
J gene: TRBJ1-6
D gene: TRBD1
CDR3 DNA: TGCAGTGCTTTTGACAGGGGTAATTCACCCCTCCACTTT
CDR3 protein: CSAFDRGNSPLHF

V gene: TRBV19
clone size: .
CDR3 length: 15
J gene: TRBJ1-3
D gene: .
CDR3 DNA: TGTGCCAGTAGTACCCCCAGGGGCTCTGGAAACACCATATATTTT
CDR3 protein: CASSTPRGSGNTIYF

V gene: TRBV9
clone size: many
CDR3 length: 15
J gene: TRBJ1-1
D gene: .
CDR3 DNA: TGTGCCAGCAGCCCCCACGGGACACTAGCTACTGAAGCTTTCTTT
CDR3 protein: CASSPHGTLATEAFF

V gene: TRBV19
clone size: .
CDR3 length: 15
J gene: TRBJ2-3
D gene: TRBD2
CDR3 DNA: TGTGCCAGTACAGGCGGGGGGTATGGCACAGATACGCAGTATTTT
CDR3 protein: CASTGGGYGTDTQYF

V gene: TRBV7-2
clone size: .
CDR3 length: 18
J gene: TRBJ2-1
D gene: TRBD2
CDR3 DNA: TGTGCCAGCAGCTTAGGTCGTCGACTAGCGGGGGGTTACAATGAGCAGTTCTTC
CDR3 protein: CASSLGRRLAGGYNEQFF

V gene: TRBV10-3
clone size: medium-sized
CDR3 length: 13
J gene: TRBJ2-1
D gene: .
CDR3 DNA: TGTGCCATCAGGACCGATCCCTACAATGAGCAGTTCTTC
CDR3 protein: CAIRTDPYNEQFF

V gene: TRBV4-3
clone size: .
CDR3 length: 14
J gene: TRBJ1-1
D gene: .
CDR3 DNA: TGCGCCAGCAGCCACTCACTCTCGAACACTGAAGCTTTCTTT
CDR3 protein: CASSHSLSNTEAFF

V gene: TRBV2
clone size: .
CDR3 length: 13
J gene: TRBJ2-3
D gene: .
CDR3 DNA: TGTGCCAGCGGGGGCGGGTTCACAGATACGCAGTATTTT
CDR3 protein: CASGGGFTDTQYF

V gene: TRBV29-1
clone size: .
CDR3 length: 15
J gene: TRBJ2-7
D gene: TRBD2
CDR3 DNA: TGCAGCGTGACCCCTGGGACTAGCGGGATCTCCGAGCAGTACTTC
CDR3 protein: CSVTPGTSGISEQYF

V gene: TRBV11-2
clone size: many
CDR3 length: 14
J gene: TRBJ2-7
D gene: .
CDR3 DNA: TGTGCCAGCAGCTTAGTCCCAGGGCCCTACGAGCAGTACTTC
CDR3 protein: CASSLVPGPYEQYF

V gene: TRBV20-1
clone size: .
CDR3 length: 11
J gene: TRBJ2-1
D gene: .
CDR3 DNA: TGCAGTGCCCCCGTAGGCAATGAGCAGTTCTTC
CDR3 protein: CSAPVGNEQFF

V gene: TRBV7-2
clone size: .
CDR3 length: 15
J gene: TRBJ2-2
D gene: .
CDR3 DNA: TGTTCCAGCAGCTTATCCCAGGGGAACACCGGGGAGCTGTTTTTT
CDR3 protein: CSSSLSQGNTGELFF

V gene: TRBV7-9
clone size: .
CDR3 length: 13
J gene: TRBJ2-2
D gene: .
CDR3 DNA: TGTGCCAGCAGCTCAGGGGCAAGCGGGGAGCTGTTTTTT
CDR3 protein: CASSSGASGELFF

V gene: TRBV20-1
clone size: many
CDR3 length: 14
J gene: TRBJ1-6
D gene: TRBD1
CDR3 DNA: TGCAGTGCAGGGGGCGGGGGGCGGAATTCACCCCTCCACTTT
CDR3 protein: CSAGGGGRNSPLHF

V gene: TRBV19
clone size: .
CDR3 length: 14
J gene: TRBJ1-6
D gene: .
CDR3 DNA: TGTGCCAGTAGCATGGAGGGACATATGTCACCCCTCCACTTT
CDR3 protein: CASSMEGHMSPLHF